This passage covers 21 T cell receptor beta chains from one sample sequenced in a study of cytomegalovirus exposure and HLA in healthy donors. PCR amplification relied on 60 Vbeta primers (plus 13 Jbeta primers). Some clones are missing from TCRdb's copy, which holds only in-frame ones; the method was immunoSEQ multiplex PCR. This table has roughly 70,000 clones, roughly 72% appearing once. Sequenced input: PBMCs. These receptors were collected from a man aged 50 to 59 in good health and CMV-seronegative.

The V call is TRBV7-2, the J call TRBJ2-5; 11 bases are a match to TRBD2. Germline V lookup: CDR1 SGHTA, CDR2 FQGNSA. Trimming at V came to 5 bases and at J to 4 bases, leaving 6 bases not matched to a gene. The CDR3 has 15 residues. The CDR3 region is CASSAYSGRGETQYF. The CDR3 coding sequence is TGTGCCAGCAGCGCCTATAGCGGGAGGGGAGAGACCCAGTACTTC.

This clone was seen only once. The chain joins TRBV19 to TRBJ2-1; TRBD2 aligns across 9 bases. This CDR3 has 16 amino acids. Germline V gene sequence: CDR1 LNHDA, CDR2 SQIVND (reference sequence). Trimming removed 7 bases from V and 8 bases from J; junction bases left unmatched: 15. The CDR3 here is CASIATPGLAYYEQFF. DNA of the CDR3: TGTGCCAGTATAGCAACTCCGGGACTAGCATATTATGAGCAGTTCTTC.

The rearrangement uses TRBV2 and TRBJ1-3; D may be TRBD1 (5 bases). Germline-derived CDR1 and CDR2 are SNHLY and FYNNEI. The germline V and J ends were trimmed by 4 bases and 2 bases, with 12 bases remaining between them. The CDR3 is made up of 15 amino acids. The CDR3 loop is CASSAFGGTGNTIYF. The CDR3 DNA reads as TGTGCCAGCAGTGCCTTTGGGGGGACTGGAAACACCATATATTTT.

The rearrangement uses TRBV15 and TRBJ2-3; 8 bases line up with TRBD2. V was pared by 4 bases and J by 0 bases, with 3 bases of the junction left unmatched. The V gene's germline CDR1 is LNHNV and CDR2 YYDKDF (reference sequence). The CDR3 loop spans 15 amino acids. In DNA, the CDR3 is TGTGCCACCAGCACACTAGCGGCTAGCACAGATACGCAGTATTTT. It specifies CATSTLAASTDTQYF.

The chain has TRBV15 and TRBJ2-5; tentative D call: TRBD1 (7 bases). The CDR3 is 17 residues long. V was clipped by 0 bases and J by 5 bases, with 19 bases between them. Germline V gives CDR1 LNHNV, CDR2 YYDKDF (reference sequence). The DNA of the CDR3 is TGTGCCACCAGCAGAGATTCCTCAGGGGGGTCACCGGAGACCCAGTACTTC. This gives the protein CATSRDSSGGSPETQYF.

This chain connects TRBV4-1 to TRBJ1-5; 7 bases line up with TRBD1. Unmatched junction bases numbered 8, after V lost 4 bases and J lost 5 bases. The V gene's germline CDR1 is MGHRA and CDR2 YSYEKL. This CDR3 has 15 residues. The CDR3: CASSPPDRLYQPQHF. The CDR3 nucleotides read TGCGCCAGCAGCCCGCCGGACAGGCTTTATCAGCCCCAGCATTTT.

J is TRBJ2-2 and V is TRBV9; 10 bases fit TRBD2. The V and J ends lost 0 bases and 6 bases, in that order; junction bases with no gene match: 11. Germline V gene lookup returns CDR1 SGDLS and CDR2 YYNGEE. This CDR3 has 18 amino acids. CDR3 sequence: CASSVVGQLAGSAGELFF. The CDR3 bases are TGTGCCAGCAGCGTAGTGGGTCAACTAGCGGGGAGTGCCGGGGAGCTGTTTTTT.

In regard to this clone: Other DNA sequences in the same sample also yield this CDR3. V and J are TRBV30 and TRBJ1-2, with D unresolved. Trimming shortened V by 3 bases and J by 8 bases, and 7 bases separated the two germline ends. Germline assignment: CDR1 GTSNPN and CDR2 SVGIG (reference sequence). CDR3 length: 10 amino acids. This CDR3 is CAWSGGGYTF. The CDR3 DNA is TGTGCCTGGAGCGGAGGCGGCTACACCTTC.

This chain joins TRBV5-6 and TRBJ1-5; the D is unclear. The ends were cut back, 0 bases at V and 7 bases at J, with 14 bases in the middle. This CDR3 is 15 amino acids long. The germline CDR1 and CDR2 sequences are SGHDT and YYEEEE. The CDR3 DNA reads TGTGCCAGCAGCTTGGGGGCAGGCCCGCGACAGCCCCAGCATTTT. Translated: CASSLGAGPRQPQHF.

The CDR3 is CASSRDSNEKLFF. DNA for the CDR3: TGTGCCAGCTCACGGGACAGTAATGAAAAACTGTTTTTT. This chain connects TRBV18 to TRBJ1-4; the match to TRBD1 covers 7 bases. The junction had 0 bases not matched to a gene; V was cut back by 4 bases and J by 4 bases. Looked up from germline, CDR1 is KGHSH and CDR2 is LQKENI. The CDR3 has 13 amino acids.

The gene calls are TRBV6-1 and TRBJ1-5; perhaps TRBD1 as D (6 bases). CDR1 MNHNS and CDR2 SASEGT come from the germline V gene. V was cut by 4 bases and J by 6 bases, with 7 bases left in between. The CDR3 extends over 12 amino acids. The CDR3 is CASSVGGQPQHF. Written as DNA, the CDR3 is TGTGCCAGCAGTGTAGGGGGTCAGCCCCAGCATTTT.

The V and J genes are TRBV28 and TRBJ2-2, with a possible D match to TRBD2 (6 bases). The germline V gene has CDR1 MDHEN and CDR2 SYDVKM. The length of the CDR3 is 17 residues. The germline V and J ends were trimmed by 4 bases and 3 bases, with 18 bases remaining between them. CDR3 region: CASSSLRGTGDTGELFF. CDR3 sequence (DNA): TGTGCCAGCAGTTCACTACGAGGGACGGGGGACACCGGGGAGCTGTTTTTT. The entire variable domain, with the rest obtained from reference TRBV28 and TRBJ2-2, is as follows: DVKVTQSSRYLVKRTGEKVFLECVQDMDHENMFWYRQDPGLGLRLIYFSYDVKMKEKGDIPEGYSVSREKKERFSLILESASTNQTSMYLCASSSLRGTGDTGELFFGEGSRLTVL.

This chain connects TRBV11-2 to TRBJ2-3; 9 nucleotides line up with TRBD2. Germline CDR1 SGHAT, CDR2 FQNNGV. Trimming took 3 bases from V and 4 from J; bases not matched to a gene: 5. This CDR3 spans 15 amino acids. For the CDR3, the DNA is TGTGCCAGCAGCTTGAGAGCGGGAGGCTCAGATACGCAGTATTTT. This translates into CASSLRAGGSDTQYF.

The rearrangement joins TRBV7-6 to TRBJ1-2, with D possibly being TRBD1 (6 bases). The CDR3 is 14 residues long. Germline values: CDR1 SGHVS, CDR2 FNYEAQ. V was cut by 1 base and J by 5 bases, with 11 bases left in between. In DNA, the CDR3 is TGTGCCAGCAGCTTAGGGCACAGGGAATATGGCTACACCTTC. It translates to CASSLGHREYGYTF.

The chain uses TRBV19 and TRBJ2-1, with 9 bases that match TRBD1. The junction had 8 bases not matched to a gene; V was cut back by 7 bases and J by 7 bases. This CDR3 is built from 14 residues. Germline loops: CDR1 LNHDA, CDR2 SQIVND (reference sequence). In DNA form, the CDR3 reads TGTGCCAGTAATAGTCACAGGGGGCGAAATGAGCAGTTCTTC. This codes for CASNSHRGRNEQFF.

This sequence joins TRBV5-1 and TRBJ2-3, with TRBD2 matching over 9 bases. Germline assignment: CDR1 SGHRS and CDR2 YFSETQ. Losses at the gene ends were 7 bases for V and 6 bases for J; bases not matched to a gene: 12. CDR3 size: 15 residues. The CDR3 region has the DNA TGCGCCAGCCAAACTAGCGGGCCGGGGGTGGATACGCAGTATTTT. It translates to CASQTSGPGVDTQYF.

This rearrangement joins TRBV5-4 to TRBJ2-5; D remains unclear. V gave up 3 bases and J gave up 2 bases, with 14 bases separating them. Germline-derived CDR1 and CDR2 are SGHNT and YYREEE (reference sequence). The CDR3 has 15 amino acids. This CDR3 reads CASSWATSRQETQYF. CDR3 nucleotide sequence: TGTGCCAGCAGCTGGGCGACCAGCAGACAAGAGACCCAGTACTTC.

This rearrangement joins TRBV11-2 to TRBJ1-3; 8 nucleotides align to TRBD1. Germline assignment: CDR1 SGHAT and CDR2 FQNNGV. The CDR3 contains 16 residues. V lost 4 bases to trimming and J lost 4 bases; unmatched junction nucleotides: 9. The CDR3 reads CASSSRQGSIGNTIYF. In DNA form, the CDR3 reads TGTGCCAGCAGCTCCAGACAGGGGTCGATAGGAAACACCATATATTTT.

This clone appeared a single time. The genes are TRBV30 and TRBJ2-2; TRBD1 agrees at 7 bases. The V gene end was trimmed by 0 bases and the J gene end by 5 bases; junction bases not matched to a gene: 24. The CDR3 is 21 amino acids. CDR1 and CDR2 (germline): GTSNPN, SVGIG (reference sequence). The CDR3 spells CAWSVQYSQPFWDRFTGELFF. CDR3 DNA sequence: TGTGCCTGGAGTGTACAATACAGCCAACCCTTTTGGGACAGATTTACCGGGGAGCTGTTTTTT.

The chain has TRBV18 and TRBJ1-5, with D tentatively TRBD1 (6 bases). Trimming took off 6 bases at V and 2 bases at J, with 11 bases between the two ends. Germline lookup yields CDR1 KGHSH and CDR2 LQKENI. CDR3 size: 14 residues. Here the CDR3 DNA reads TGTGCCAGCTCTACAGGGAATGGCAATCAGCCCCAGCATTTT. Its protein product is CASSTGNGNQPQHF.

This clone came up a few times. The V call is TRBV6-5, the J call TRBJ2-1, with 11 bases fitting TRBD2. The CDR3 is 16 amino acids. V dropped 0 bases and J dropped 8; count of bases not matched to a gene: 6. The germline gives CDR1 MNHEY, CDR2 SVGAGI. The CDR3 region has the DNA TGTGCCAGCAGTTACTCGTTTACTAGCGGGAGCTATGAGCAGTTCTTC. It specifies CASSYSFTSGSYEQFF.